The 31 T cell receptor beta chains below come from one sample, sequenced in a study of OX40 agonist ivuxolimab in advanced cancers. Only in-frame clones appear in the TCRdb table, and some are missing; sequencing was by immunoSEQ multiplex PCR. The sample lists about 12,000 clones; roughly 81% were seen once. The sequences come from CD4+ or CD8+ T cells sorted from blood, collected in a trial of the OX40 agonist ivuxolimab. The receptor source for this set is an adult with an advanced solid tumor such as melanoma, head and neck, liver or kidney cancer.

The CDR3 protein is CAISESSVGETQYF. The CDR3 region has the DNA TGTGCCATCAGTGAGTCGTCGGTCGGGGAGACCCAGTACTTC. The V call is TRBV10-3, the J call TRBJ2-5, with unresolved D. Trimming shortened V by 0 bases and J by 5 bases, and 10 bases separated the two germline ends. Germline V CDR1 and CDR2: ENHRY, SYGVKD. This CDR3 contains 14 residues.

The chain recombines TRBV6-5 with TRBJ2-3, with D uncertain. Trimming removed 2 bases from V and 0 bases from J, with 6 bases in between. The CDR3 consists of 14 residues. The germline V gene encodes CDR1 MNHEY and CDR2 SVGAGI. This chain's CDR3 is CASSYGQSTDTQYF. The CDR3 DNA reads TGTGCCAGCAGTTACGGGCAGAGCACAGATACGCAGTATTTT.

The chain combines TRBV6-5 with TRBJ2-7; 9 positions match TRBD1. The CDR3 runs to 14 residues. Germline CDR1 MNHEY, CDR2 SVGAGI. V dropped 4 bases and J dropped 3; count of bases not matched to a gene: 4. The CDR3 nucleotides read TGTGCCAGCAGTTCTCGGGACAGGGTCTACGAGCAGTACTTC. It yields the protein CASSSRDRVYEQYF.

The genes are TRBV7-3 and TRBJ1-2, with a tentative D call TRBD1 (5 bases). The germline CDR1 and CDR2 sequences are SGHTA and FQGTGA. This CDR3 has 12 residues. Trimming stripped 5 bases from V and 4 bases from J, with 8 bases between. CDR3 protein: CASSLDSYGYTF. The CDR3 region has the DNA TGTGCCAGCAGCCTAGACAGCTATGGCTACACCTTC.

The chain's CDR3 is CASSRTGTGSVAQHF. The DNA for the CDR3 is TGTGCCAGTAGCAGAACCGGGACCGGAAGCGTGGCCCAGCATTTT. This rearrangement joins TRBV19 to TRBJ1-5, with a weak D call TRBD1 (5 bases). The germline CDR1 and CDR2 sequences are LNHDA and SQIVND (reference sequence). The V end was cut by 6 bases, the J end by 11 bases, with 23 bases between. CDR3 length: 15 residues.

This chain's CDR3 is CAWCLPGPGELFF. DNA of the CDR3: TGTGCCTGGTGCCTACCCGGGCCCGGGGAGCTGTTTTTT. The rearrangement uses TRBV30 and TRBJ2-2, with D uncertain. Trimming cost V 5 bases and J 6 bases, with 13 bases left between them. Germline V gene data show CDR1 as GTSNPN and CDR2 as SVGIG (reference sequence). The CDR3 totals 13 residues.

The genes are TRBV27 and TRBJ2-1, with no clear D. This CDR3 spans 16 amino acids. Germline lookup yields CDR1 MNHEY and CDR2 SMNVEV (reference sequence). Trimming pared 2 bases from V and 3 bases from J, leaving 14 bases between. CDR3 nucleotide sequence: TGTGCCAGCAGTTTACTGTCCTCAAATCTCTACAATGAGCAGTTCTTC. Translating it yields CASSLLSSNLYNEQFF.

The chain employs TRBV7-2 and TRBJ1-3; D not certain. Trimming stripped 1 base from V and 0 bases from J, with 4 bases between. Germline CDR1 and CDR2: SGHTA and FQGNSA. The CDR3 is 14 residues long. CDR3 protein: CASSLEGSGNTIYF. The CDR3 region has the DNA TGTGCCAGCAGCTTAGAGGGCTCTGGAAACACCATATATTTT.

As for this clone: Compared with germline, one end of the junction differs, possibly owing to a read error. This chain links TRBV27 with TRBJ2-5, with D maybe TRBD2 (6 bases). This CDR3 is built from 13 residues. From germline, CDR1 is MNHEY and CDR2 SMNVEV (reference sequence). The DNA for the CDR3 is TGTGCCAGCAGTTTAGGTCGTGGAGGGACCCAGAACTTC. Encoded protein: CASSLGRGGTQNF.

The chain is built from TRBV9 and TRBJ2-2; 7 bases align to TRBD2. Germline V gene data show CDR1 as SGDLS and CDR2 as YYNGEE. J lost 8 bases, V lost 3 bases, and 4 bases had no gene match. The CDR3 covers 13 residues. The chain's CDR3 is CASSEGGFGELFF. The CDR3, as DNA: TGTGCCAGCAGCGAGGGAGGGTTTGGGGAGCTGTTTTTT.

The chain has TRBV23-1 and TRBJ2-7; D is tentatively TRBD1 or TRBD2 (5 bases each). TRBV23-1 is annotated as an ORF whose role is uncertain. CDR3 size: 16 residues. V was cut by 3 bases and J by 0 bases, with 15 bases left in between. CDR3 protein: CASSHIEGHFSYEQYF. CDR3 sequence (DNA): TGCGCCAGCAGTCATATCGAGGGGCACTTCTCCTACGAGCAGTACTTC.

The chain recombines TRBV27 with TRBJ2-5; D uncertain. Gene TRBJ2-7 matches the end of the DNA better, so the J call may be wrong. This CDR3 is built from 13 residues. Germline lookup yields CDR1 MNHEY and CDR2 SMNVEV (reference sequence). CDR3 DNA: TGTGCCAGCAGTCCGTACGGAGTCTACGAGCAGTACTTC. This encodes CASSPYGVYEQYF.

The V and J genes are TRBV9 and TRBJ2-2; 7 bases are shared with TRBD1. Germline CDR1 and CDR2: SGDLS and YYNGEE. This CDR3 has 12 residues. Unmatched junction bases numbered 0, after V lost 4 bases and J lost 6 bases. CDR3 nucleotide sequence: TGTGCCAGCAGCCAGGGGGCCGGGGAGCTGTTTTTT. Amino acid sequence: CASSQGAGELFF.

This clone was observed a handful of times. Other DNA sequences in this sample translate to the same CDR3. V is TRBV11-1 and J is TRBJ2-1; TRBD2 aligns across 8 bases. The V segment lost 4 bases and the J segment 1 base; nucleotides outside the gene matches: 0. The length of the CDR3 is 14 residues. CDR1 and CDR2 (germline): SGHAT, FQDESV (reference sequence). CDR3 region: CASSSGGSYNEQFF. The CDR3 DNA is TGTGCCAGCAGCTCGGGGGGGTCCTACAATGAGCAGTTCTTC.

The genes are TRBV27 and TRBJ1-5; D is unresolved. The CDR3 is 14 residues long. The V gene's germline CDR1 is MNHEY and CDR2 SMNVEV (reference sequence). Trimming removed 1 base at V and 2 bases at J, with 6 bases between. CDR3 sequence: CASSLYWGNQPQHF. In nucleotides, the CDR3 is TGTGCCAGCAGTTTATATTGGGGCAATCAGCCCCAGCATTTT.

The V call is TRBV29-1, the J call TRBJ2-2; 9 nucleotides agree with TRBD2. Germline trimming cut 6 bases from V and 7 bases from J; bases unmatched to any gene: 6. CDR1 is SQVTM, CDR2 ANQGSEA, per germline. The CDR3 contains 13 residues. The CDR3: CSVGSGSGGELFF. The CDR3 DNA follows: TGCAGCGTGGGTAGCGGGAGCGGCGGGGAGCTGTTTTTT.

The genes are TRBV6-5 and TRBJ2-5; 10 positions agree with TRBD2. Trimming took 0 bases from V and 4 from J; bases not matched to a gene: 5. Germline CDR1 MNHEY, CDR2 SVGAGI. The CDR3 is 16 amino acids. CDR3 in amino acids: CASSYSQREGGETQYF. In DNA form, the CDR3 reads TGTGCCAGCAGTTACTCCCAGCGGGAGGGGGGAGAGACCCAGTACTTC.

In nucleotides, the CDR3 is TGTGCCAGCAGTTACGGGTACACTGAAGCTTTCTTT. This translates into CASSYGYTEAFF. J is TRBJ1-1 and V is TRBV6-6; D ambiguous. This CDR3 is 12 amino acids long. CDR1 and CDR2 (germline): MNHNY, SVGAGI (reference sequence). V was trimmed by 2 bases and J by 3 bases, leaving 4 bases between them.

This sequence joins TRBV27 and TRBJ2-2; 11 bases align to TRBD2. V lost 5 bases to trimming and J lost 2 bases; unmatched junction nucleotides: 7. Germline values: CDR1 MNHEY, CDR2 SMNVEV (reference sequence). CDR3 length: 17 amino acids. In DNA, the CDR3 is TGTGCCAGCAGTCCAGTAGCGGGAGGGCCCAACACCGGGGAGCTGTTTTTT. Protein product: CASSPVAGGPNTGELFF.

The chain couples TRBV6-5 to TRBJ2-7, with 8 bases matching TRBD1. The CDR3 contains 15 residues. Trimming took 9 bases from V and 4 from J; bases not matched to a gene: 14. The germline V gene has CDR1 MNHEY and CDR2 SVGAGI. The DNA for the CDR3 is TGTGCCAGTCGTCCCCACACCGGGACAGGTTACGAGCAGTACTTC. Translated, it gives CASRPHTGTGYEQYF.

V gene TRBV10-3 combines with J gene TRBJ2-7; 8 bases are shared with TRBD2. The V gene end was trimmed by 0 bases and the J gene end by 6 bases; junction bases not matched to a gene: 7. The germline V gene has CDR1 ENHRY and CDR2 SYGVKD. This CDR3 is built from 15 residues. The CDR3 loop is CAISESTGGPGEQYF. In DNA, the CDR3 is TGTGCCATCAGTGAGTCGACGGGAGGGCCCGGCGAGCAGTACTTC.

J is TRBJ2-2 and V is TRBV28, with D hard to call. Trimming took 5 bases from V and 0 from J, leaving 10 bases between them. Germline CDR1 MDHEN, CDR2 SYDVKM. CDR3 length: 15 amino acids. CDR3 region: CASSLRGANTGELFF. The CDR3 DNA reads as TGTGCCAGCAGTCTACGAGGCGCGAACACCGGGGAGCTGTTTTTT.

This rearrangement joins TRBV29-1 to TRBJ2-7, with TRBD1 identical over 7 bases. V dropped 4 bases and J dropped 0; count of bases not matched to a gene: 0. Germline lookup yields CDR1 SQVTM and CDR2 ANQGSEA. The CDR3 spans 12 residues. CDR3 region: CSVGDSSYEQYF. The CDR3 DNA is TGCAGCGTTGGGGACAGCTCCTACGAGCAGTACTTC.

V is TRBV6-5 and J is TRBJ1-4; 10 positions match TRBD1. V dropped 5 bases and J dropped 8; count of bases not matched to a gene: 8. Germline-derived CDR1 and CDR2 are MNHEY and SVGAGI. The CDR3 spans 15 residues. The CDR3: CASSTGQGYREKLFF. The CDR3 DNA follows: TGTGCCAGCAGTACGGGACAGGGGTATCGAGAAAAACTGTTTTTT.

The table lists this clone with a few counts. This chain joins TRBV7-9 and TRBJ1-5; D is perhaps TRBD1 (5 bases). V was pared by 5 bases and J by 3 bases, with 8 bases between. Looked up from germline, CDR1 is SEHNR and CDR2 is FQNEAQ (reference sequence). CDR3 length equals 13 residues. The DNA of the CDR3 is TGTGCCAGCAGCCCAGGGTCCAATCAGCCCCAGCATTTT. The encoded protein is CASSPGSNQPQHF.

This chain connects TRBV7-3 to TRBJ2-1, with unresolved D. Germline V gene data show CDR1 as SGHTA and CDR2 as FQGTGA. V dropped 1 base and J dropped 7 bases, with 2 bases sitting between them. The CDR3 has 11 amino acids. The CDR3 sequence: CASSLNNEQFF. Here the CDR3 DNA reads TGTGCCAGCAGCTTAAATAATGAGCAGTTCTTC. Together with reference TRBV7-3 and TRBJ2-1, the CDR3 gives the full variable domain: GAGVSQTPSNKVTEKGKYVELRCDPISGHTALYWYRQSLGQGPEFLIYFQGTGAADDSGLPNDRFFAVRPEGSVSTLKIQRTERGDSAVYLCASSLNNEQFFGPGTRLTVL.

The rearrangement uses TRBV27 and TRBJ2-1; D is tentatively TRBD1 or TRBD2 (5 bases each). V was shortened by 5 bases and J by 6 bases, with 14 bases between the two germline ends. The germline V gene has CDR1 MNHEY and CDR2 SMNVEV (reference sequence). The CDR3 loop spans 14 amino acids. This chain's CDR3 is CASSGGVTSNEQFF. CDR3 sequence (DNA): TGTGCCAGCAGTGGGGGAGTAACCAGCAATGAGCAGTTCTTC.

The genes are TRBV6-1 and TRBJ1-1, with D hard to call. There are 13 residues in the CDR3. V gave up 5 bases and J gave up 0 bases, with 7 bases separating them. CDR1 is MNHNS, CDR2 SASEGT, per germline. CDR3 in DNA: TGTGCCAGCAGTTTGGGTATGAACACTGAAGCTTTCTTT. Protein: CASSLGMNTEAFF.

The chain combines TRBV4-1 with TRBJ1-1; D remains unclear. V lost 0 bases and J lost 1, with 6 bases in between. This CDR3 region has 14 residues. Germline V gene data show CDR1 as MGHRA and CDR2 as YSYEKL. The CDR3 sequence is CASSQDWTNTEAFF. The CDR3 coding sequence is TGCGCCAGCAGCCAAGATTGGACGAACACTGAAGCTTTCTTT.

By sample share, this clone is medium-sized. The chain links TRBV5-6 to TRBJ1-5, with a weak D call TRBD1 (6 bases). The CDR3 is made up of 14 amino acids. CDR1 and CDR2 (germline): SGHDT, YYEEEE. Trimming took off 4 bases at V and 6 bases at J, with 14 bases between the two ends. DNA for the CDR3: TGTGCCAGCAGCGAGGGGGGCTTCGGTCAGCCCCAGCATTTT. It specifies CASSEGGFGQPQHF.

The CDR3 DNA reads as TGTGCCAGCAGCACCCGCGACAGCCTAGAGACCCAGTACTTC. Protein sequence: CASSTRDSLETQYF. This rearrangement joins TRBV21-1 to TRBJ2-5; the D segment call TRBD1 is taken from the table without a DNA check. TRBV21-1 counts as a pseudogene. The CDR3 spans 14 residues.